These 17 T cell receptor beta chains came from one sample sequenced in a study of blood T cell repertoires in COVID-19. Measured with immunoSEQ multiplex PCR; TCRdb has only the in-frame clones, and not every one. Among about 130,000 clones listed, approximately 88% were seen once. The sample consisted of peripheral blood. The receptor source for this set is a woman aged 25 to 39 who had recovered from COVID-19.

The gene calls are TRBV18 and TRBJ2-5; D might be TRBD1 (6 bases). Trimming cost V 6 bases and J 0 bases, with 8 bases left between them. Germline lookup yields CDR1 KGHSH and CDR2 LQKENI. This CDR3 contains 13 residues. The CDR3 DNA reads as TGTGCCAGCTCTCGGGACAACCAAGAGACCCAGTACTTC. Translated: CASSRDNQETQYF. The variable domain in full, completed from reference TRBV18 and TRBJ2-5, reads NAGVMQNPRHLVRRRGQEARLRCSPMKGHSHVYWYRQLPEEGLKFMVYLQKENIIDESGMPKERFSAEFPKEGPSILRIQQVVRGDSAAYFCASSRDNQETQYFGPGTRLLVL.

CDR3 DNA sequence: TGTGCCAGCAGTCGATTTGGCGGGGCCTACGAGCAGTACTTC. Residues: CASSRFGGAYEQYF. The chain combines TRBV28 with TRBJ2-7, with D possibly being TRBD2 (6 bases). V was clipped by 5 bases and J by 2 bases, with 13 bases between them. The CDR3 loop spans 14 amino acids. The germline CDR1 and CDR2 sequences are MDHEN and SYDVKM. The entire variable domain, with the rest obtained from reference TRBV28 and TRBJ2-7, is as follows: DVKVTQSSRYLVKRTGEKVFLECVQDMDHENMFWYRQDPGLGLRLIYFSYDVKMKEKGDIPEGYSVSREKKERFSLILESASTNQTSMYLCASSRFGGAYEQYFGPGTRLTVT.

The chain uses TRBV27 and TRBJ2-3; TRBD2 aligns across 9 bases. V shed 10 bases and J 4 bases; nucleotides not matched to a gene: 12. The CDR3 runs 15 residues. Germline assignment: CDR1 MNHEY and CDR2 SMNVEV (reference sequence). The CDR3 reads CATYALAGSADTQYF. The CDR3 nucleotides are TGTGCCACCTATGCGCTAGCGGGAAGTGCAGATACGCAGTATTTT.

This chain joins TRBV21-1 and TRBJ2-7; TRBD2, as called in the table, went unchecked against the DNA. TRBV21-1 is a documented pseudogene. The CDR3 covers 16 residues. CDR3 protein: CASSTIAGGPSNEQYF. The CDR3 DNA reads as TGTGCCAGCAGCACTATAGCGGGAGGGCCTTCCAACGAGCAGTACTTC.

The chain uses TRBV6-1 and TRBJ1-5; TRBD1 aligns across 7 bases. Germline assignment: CDR1 MNHNS and CDR2 SASEGT. CDR3 length: 16 amino acids. J was trimmed by 0 bases and V by 4 bases; bases with no gene match: 6. The CDR3 DNA sequence: TGTGCCAGCAGTGTAAGGGACAGATATAGCAATCAGCCCCAGCATTTT. Translated, it gives CASSVRDRYSNQPQHF.

The rearrangement uses TRBV9 and TRBJ1-5; D call uncertain. CDR1 SGDLS and CDR2 YYNGEE come from the germline V gene. This CDR3 has 14 amino acids. V lost 5 bases, J lost 0 bases, and 9 bases lay in between. CDR3 residues: CASSDISSNQPQHF. Here the CDR3 DNA reads TGTGCCAGCAGTGATATCAGTAGCAATCAGCCCCAGCATTTT.

The genes are TRBV2 and TRBJ2-5, with D possibly being TRBD2 (5 bases). This CDR3 is 12 amino acids long. From germline, CDR1 is SNHLY and CDR2 FYNNEI. The V gene lost 7 bases and the J gene lost 4 bases, with 10 bases spanning the gap. The CDR3 nucleotides read TGTGCCAGCAAAAGGACTGGAGAGACCCAGTACTTC. Translating gives CASKRTGETQYF.

The chain uses TRBV5-1 and TRBJ2-5; 9 nucleotides match TRBD1. V dropped 4 bases and J dropped 5; count of bases not matched to a gene: 9. The germline V gene has CDR1 SGHRS and CDR2 YFSETQ. The CDR3 length is 15 residues. In DNA, the CDR3 is TGCGCCAGCAGCAAGGGACAGGGCATGGGCGAGACCCAGTACTTC. Its translation: CASSKGQGMGETQYF.

The CDR3 protein is CASSFLDRSVGTQYF. DNA for the CDR3: TGCGCCAGCAGCTTCCTTGACAGGTCGGTTGGGACCCAGTACTTC. The chain uses TRBV5-1 and TRBJ2-5, with D possibly matching TRBD1 (6 bases). V lost 2 bases, J lost 7 bases, and 18 bases lay in between. Per germline, CDR1 SGHRS and CDR2 YFSETQ. The CDR3 length is 15 residues.

The chain carries TRBV10-1 and TRBJ2-3, with D possibly being TRBD1 (5 bases). Between the trimmed V and J ends, which lost 0 bases and 7 bases, there was a span of 11 bases. Looked up from germline, CDR1 is WNHNN and CDR2 is SYGVQD (reference sequence). The CDR3 sequence is 14 residues long. The CDR3 loop is CASSESTARNTQYF. The CDR3 DNA reads TGCGCCAGCAGTGAGTCGACAGCTAGGAATACGCAGTATTTT.

V gene TRBV6-5 combines with J gene TRBJ2-3; 8 bases align to TRBD2. Germline CDR1 and CDR2: MNHEY and SVGAGI. The CDR3 covers 13 residues. Trimming took 5 bases from V and 5 from J; bases not matched to a gene: 3. CDR3 residues: CASSPAGVDTQYF. The CDR3 nucleotides are TGTGCCAGCAGTCCAGCGGGGGTAGATACGCAGTATTTT.

This clone was seen a single time. The chain employs TRBV10-3 and TRBJ1-1; TRBD1 is a possible D gene (6 bases). V lost 2 bases and J lost 8, with 15 bases in between. The germline gives CDR1 ENHRY, CDR2 SYGVKD. The CDR3 covers 14 residues. The CDR3: CAISEPSSGGEAFF. The CDR3 DNA reads as TGTGCCATCAGTGAGCCGAGTTCGGGGGGCGAAGCTTTCTTT.

CDR3 sequence: CASSPFLRGTDTQYF. CDR3 bases: TGTGCCAGCTCTCCGTTTTTGCGGGGGACAGATACGCAGTATTTT. This chain uses TRBV18 with TRBJ2-3; 7 bases agree with TRBD2. V dropped 6 bases and J dropped 3; count of bases not matched to a gene: 9. CDR1 KGHSH and CDR2 LQKENI come from the germline V gene. The CDR3 totals 15 residues.

The chain is built from TRBV12-5 and TRBJ2-7, with D unresolved. The CDR3 is 11 residues long. The V end was cut by 0 bases, the J end by 7 bases, with 4 bases between. Germline lookup yields CDR1 LGHNT and CDR2 FRNRAP. The CDR3 DNA reads as TGTGCTAGTGGTTTGGTCGGGGAGCAGTACTTC. Protein sequence: CASGLVGEQYF.

The genes are TRBV2 and TRBJ1-6; TRBD1 agrees at 7 bases. The CDR3 runs 15 residues. CDR1 SNHLY and CDR2 FYNNEI come from the germline V gene. J gave up 9 bases and V 7 bases, and 12 bases lay outside the gene matches. The CDR3 spells CASTLQLTGTSPLHF. The CDR3 nucleotides are TGTGCCAGCACCCTGCAATTGACAGGGACTTCACCCCTCCACTTT. The full variable domain, completed using reference TRBV2 and TRBJ1-6, is EPEVTQTPSHQVTQMGQEVILRCVPISNHLYFYWYRQILGQKVEFLVSFYNNEISEKSEIFDDQFSVERPDGSNFTLKIRSTKLEDSAMYFCASTLQLTGTSPLHFGNGTRLTVT.

The genes are TRBV12-3 or TRBV12-4 and TRBJ1-4, with 8 bases aligning to TRBD1. This CDR3 has 13 residues. V was pared by 5 bases and J by 9 bases, with 5 bases of the junction left unmatched. The CDR3 coding sequence is TGTGCCAGCAGTCTCGGACAGGGCAAAAAACTGTTTTTT. Translated, it gives CASSLGQGKKLFF.

This rearrangement joins TRBV5-1 to TRBJ2-5; no reliable D call. Trimming stripped 1 base from V and 4 bases from J, with 5 bases between. Germline V CDR1 and CDR2: SGHRS, YFSETQ. This CDR3 spans 12 amino acids. The CDR3 is CASSLSGETQYF. CDR3 coding DNA: TGCGCCAGCAGCTTGTCGGGAGAGACCCAGTACTTC. The variable domain in full, with the rest retrieved from reference TRBV5-1 and TRBJ2-5, is KAGVTQTPRYLIKTRGQQVTLSCSPISGHRSVSWYQQTPGQGLQFLFEYFSETQRNKGNFPGRFSGRQFSNSRSEMNVSTLELGDSALYLCASSLSGETQYFGPGTRLLVL.